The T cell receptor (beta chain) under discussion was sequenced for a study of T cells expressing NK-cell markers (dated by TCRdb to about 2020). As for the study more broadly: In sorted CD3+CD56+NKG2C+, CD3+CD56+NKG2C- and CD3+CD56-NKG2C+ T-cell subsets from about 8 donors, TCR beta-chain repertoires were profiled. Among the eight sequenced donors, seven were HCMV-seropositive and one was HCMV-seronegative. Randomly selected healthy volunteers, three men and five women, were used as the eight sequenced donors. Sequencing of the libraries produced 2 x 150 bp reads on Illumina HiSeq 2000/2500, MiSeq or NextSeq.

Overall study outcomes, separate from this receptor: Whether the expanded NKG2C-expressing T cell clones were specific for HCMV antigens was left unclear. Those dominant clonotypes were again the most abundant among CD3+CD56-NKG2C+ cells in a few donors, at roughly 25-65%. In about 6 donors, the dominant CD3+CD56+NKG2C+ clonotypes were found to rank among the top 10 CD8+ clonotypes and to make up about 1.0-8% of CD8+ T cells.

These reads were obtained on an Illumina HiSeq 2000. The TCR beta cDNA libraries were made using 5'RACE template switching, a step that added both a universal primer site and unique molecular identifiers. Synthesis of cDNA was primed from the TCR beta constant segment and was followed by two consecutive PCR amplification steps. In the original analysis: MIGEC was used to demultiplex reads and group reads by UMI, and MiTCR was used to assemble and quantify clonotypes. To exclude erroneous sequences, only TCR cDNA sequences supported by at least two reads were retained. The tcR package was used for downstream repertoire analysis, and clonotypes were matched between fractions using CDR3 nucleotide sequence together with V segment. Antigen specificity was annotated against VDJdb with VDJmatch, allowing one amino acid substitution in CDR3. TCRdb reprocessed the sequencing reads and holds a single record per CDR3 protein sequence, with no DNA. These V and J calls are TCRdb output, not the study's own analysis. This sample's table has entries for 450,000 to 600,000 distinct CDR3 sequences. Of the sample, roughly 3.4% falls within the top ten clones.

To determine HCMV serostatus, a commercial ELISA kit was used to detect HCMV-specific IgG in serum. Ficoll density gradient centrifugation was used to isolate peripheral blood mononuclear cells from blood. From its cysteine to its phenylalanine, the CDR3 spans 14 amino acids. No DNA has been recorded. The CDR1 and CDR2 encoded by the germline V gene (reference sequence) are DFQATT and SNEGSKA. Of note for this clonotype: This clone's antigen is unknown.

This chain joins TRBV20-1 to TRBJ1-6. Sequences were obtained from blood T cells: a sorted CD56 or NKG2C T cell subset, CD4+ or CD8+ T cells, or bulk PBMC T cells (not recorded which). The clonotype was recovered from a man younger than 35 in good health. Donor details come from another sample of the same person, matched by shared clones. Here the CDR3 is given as CSAREWTDNSPLHF.